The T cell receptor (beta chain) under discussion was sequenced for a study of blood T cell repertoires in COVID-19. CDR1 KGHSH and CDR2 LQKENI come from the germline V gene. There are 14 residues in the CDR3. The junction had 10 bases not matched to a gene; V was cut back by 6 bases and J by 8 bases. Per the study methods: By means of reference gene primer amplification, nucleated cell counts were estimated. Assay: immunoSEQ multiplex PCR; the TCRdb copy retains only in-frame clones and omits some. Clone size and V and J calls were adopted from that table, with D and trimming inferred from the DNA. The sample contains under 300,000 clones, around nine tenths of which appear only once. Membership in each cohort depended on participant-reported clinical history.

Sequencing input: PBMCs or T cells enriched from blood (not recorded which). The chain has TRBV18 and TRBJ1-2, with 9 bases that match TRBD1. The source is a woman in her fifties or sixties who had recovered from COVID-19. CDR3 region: CASSQEQGAYGYTF. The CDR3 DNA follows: TGTGCCAGCTCTCAAGAACAGGGGGCGTACGGCTACACCTTC.